Listed here are 29 T cell receptor beta chains from one sample, sequenced in a study of blood T cell repertoires in COVID-19 (dated by TCRdb to 2018 to 2020). Library method: the immunoSEQ multiplex PCR assay. In its TCRdb copy, this immuneACCESS table keeps in-frame sequences only and misses some clones. Where compared with another copy, unresolved V genes explain less than half of these, and the others have no known cause. For this sample there are some 140,000 clones; 70% to 80% appear just once. Roughly 4.9% of the sample is held by the ten biggest clonotypes. Sample: peripheral blood. These receptors came from a woman between 70 and 85 years old with COVID-19, enrolled during active disease.

V and J are TRBV15 and TRBJ2-5; 7 nucleotides match TRBD1. Germline V CDR1 and CDR2: LNHNV, YYDKDF (reference sequence). The CDR3 consists of 16 residues. The V and J ends lost 0 bases and 5 bases, in that order; junction bases with no gene match: 9. CDR3 nucleotides: TGTGCCACCAGCAGAGATCAGGGACAGACTCGGGAGACCCAGTACTTC. Translated, it gives CATSRDQGQTRETQYF.

The chain combines TRBV7-6 with TRBJ2-5, with TRBD1 matching 7 bases. The CDR3 is 14 residues long. Germline loops: CDR1 SGHVS, CDR2 FNYEAQ. V trimming: 8 bases; J trimming: 4 bases; junction bases outside the gene matches: 10. The CDR3 DNA reads as TGTGCCAGCGGAGAAACAGGGGCGTTAGAGACCCAGTACTTC. It encodes CASGETGALETQYF.

The V call is TRBV21-1, the J call TRBJ1-1; TRBD1 reflects the table's D call only, with no check against the DNA. TRBV21-1 counts as a pseudogene. The CDR3 covers 14 residues. The DNA for the CDR3 is TGTGCCAGCAACCAGGGGCGGCTGAACACTGAAGCTTTCTTT. Translating it yields CASNQGRLNTEAFF.

This clone was observed once. This chain links TRBV2 with TRBJ2-5, with 9 bases matching TRBD1. The CDR3 runs to 14 residues. From germline, CDR1 is SNHLY and CDR2 FYNNEI. Unmatched junction bases numbered 6, after V lost 6 bases and J lost 4 bases. The CDR3 loop is CASRPGQGVETQYF. The CDR3 DNA is TGTGCCAGCAGACCGGGACAGGGAGTAGAGACCCAGTACTTC.

In this sample, this clone turned up a few times. V is TRBV7-8 and J is TRBJ1-2; maybe TRBD1 (6 bases). Trimming left V 4 bases short and J 4 bases short, with 13 bases between. The CDR3 runs 14 residues. CDR1 is SGHVS and CDR2 is FQNEAQ in the germline V gene. Here the CDR3 reads CASSSKTGPYGYTF. For the CDR3, the DNA is TGTGCCAGCAGCTCTAAGACAGGTCCCTATGGCTACACCTTC. Supplemented by reference TRBV7-8 and TRBJ1-2, the full variable domain reads GAGVSQSPRYKVAKRGQDVALRCDPISGHVSLFWYQQALGQGPEFLTYFQNEAQLDKSGLPSDRFFAERPEGSVSTLKIQRTQQEDSAVYLCASSSKTGPYGYTFGSGTRLTVV.

The chain uses TRBV18 and TRBJ2-2, with D possibly matching TRBD1 (5 bases). V was shortened by 2 bases and J by 6 bases, with 10 bases between the two germline ends. From germline, CDR1 is KGHSH and CDR2 LQKENI. The CDR3 sequence is 14 residues long. CDR3 nucleotides: TGTGCCAGCTCACCAGTACCAGGGCCCGGGGAGCTGTTTTTT. Its protein product is CASSPVPGPGELFF.

CDR3 loop: CASSQQRGGAVQETQYF. The CDR3 DNA follows: TGTGCCAGCAGCCAGCAGAGAGGGGGAGCCGTCCAAGAGACCCAGTACTTC. This sequence joins TRBV14 and TRBJ2-5; D is possibly TRBD1 (6 bases). Trimming stripped 3 bases from V and 1 base from J, with 18 bases between. Germline-derived CDR1 and CDR2 are SGHDN and FVKESK. This CDR3 comprises 17 residues.

The chain carries TRBV4-1 and TRBJ1-5; the match to TRBD1 covers 12 bases. This CDR3 is 17 amino acids long. Trimming removed 0 bases from V and 7 bases from J; junction bases left unmatched: 7. Germline values: CDR1 MGHRA, CDR2 YSYEKL. CDR3 amino acids: CASSQEGTGGPSQPQHF. The CDR3 DNA is TGCGCCAGCAGCCAAGAAGGGACAGGGGGCCCCAGCCAGCCCCAGCATTTT.

V usage is TRBV7-2 and J usage is TRBJ2-5; tentatively, D is TRBD2 (7 bases). V was pared by 5 bases and J by 5 bases, with 15 bases between. From germline, CDR1 is SGHTA and CDR2 FQGNSA. The CDR3 runs 14 residues. CDR3 region: CASSKRGAGETQYF. DNA of the CDR3: TGTGCCAGCAGCAAACGGGGGGCGGGGGAGACCCAGTACTTC. Full variable domain (remainder filled in from reference TRBV7-2 and TRBJ2-5): GAGVSQSPSNKVTEKGKDVELRCDPISGHTALYWYRQSLGQGLEFLIYFQGNSAPDKSGLPSDRFSAERTGGSVSTLTIQRTQQEDSAVYLCASSKRGAGETQYFGPGTRLLVL.

This clone was detected only once. This chain joins TRBV9 and TRBJ1-2, with D unresolved. The germline V gene encodes CDR1 SGDLS and CDR2 YYNGEE. V dropped 5 bases and J dropped 3 bases, with 11 bases sitting between them. This CDR3 is 13 amino acids long. The CDR3 region has the DNA TGTGCCAGCAGGAAACAGAACGACTATGGCTACACCTTC. Its translation is CASRKQNDYGYTF.

The chain joins TRBV9 to TRBJ2-1; 9 bases match TRBD1. The V gene end was trimmed by 4 bases and the J gene end by 4 bases; junction bases not matched to a gene: 9. The CDR3 consists of 16 residues. CDR1 is SGDLS and CDR2 is YYNGEE in the germline V gene. The chain's CDR3 is CASSKNRGQRYNEQFF. CDR3 bases: TGTGCCAGCAGCAAGAACAGGGGGCAGAGGTACAATGAGCAGTTCTTC.

This clone was counted once. This rearrangement joins TRBV14 to TRBJ2-1; 8 bases match TRBD2. This CDR3 contains 15 residues. V was pared by 1 base and J by 8 bases, with 7 bases of the junction left unmatched. Germline values: CDR1 SGHDN, CDR2 FVKESK. CDR3 DNA sequence: TGTGCCAGCAGCCAAGGCGGTAGCGGGGTCTATGAGCAGTTCTTC. Translating gives CASSQGGSGVYEQFF.

This clone was observed a single time. This chain connects TRBV28 to TRBJ2-3; unclear D gene. Germline CDR1 and CDR2: MDHEN and SYDVKM. The length of the CDR3 is 14 residues. Trimming left V 3 bases short and J 1 base short, with 8 bases between. CDR3 in DNA: TGTGCCAGCAGTTTCCCCATAGGCACAGATACGCAGTATTTT. This encodes CASSFPIGTDTQYF.

The chain has TRBV3-1 (or the pseudogene TRBV3-2) and TRBJ1-2; 8 nucleotides line up with TRBD1. CDR1 and CDR2 (germline): LGHDT, YNNKEL (reference sequence). Trimming cost V 3 bases and J 2 bases; bases outside gene matches: 2. There are 14 residues in the CDR3. The chain's CDR3 is CASSHSGGNYGYTF. The CDR3 DNA sequence: TGTGCCAGCAGCCATTCAGGGGGCAACTATGGCTACACCTTC.

V is TRBV5-4 and J is TRBJ2-6; 10 positions agree with TRBD1. V dropped 0 bases and J dropped 0; count of bases not matched to a gene: 0. The CDR3 contains 17 residues. CDR1 is SGHNT and CDR2 is YYREEE in the germline V gene (reference sequence). CDR3 loop: CASSLGDRGSGANVLTF. In nucleotides, the CDR3 is TGTGCCAGCAGCTTGGGGGACAGGGGCTCTGGGGCCAACGTCCTGACTTTC.

V gene TRBV10-2 combines with J gene TRBJ1-4; D possibly corresponds to TRBD1 (6 bases). CDR3 size: 14 residues. Germline CDR1 WSHSY, CDR2 SAAADI. Trimming left V 6 bases short and J 6 bases short, with 14 bases between. The CDR3 nucleotides are TGCGCCAGCAGGGTGGGGGCGGCGGATGAAAAACTGTTTTTT. It encodes CASRVGAADEKLFF.

This clone appeared a single time. This chain joins TRBV2 and TRBJ2-7; D is possibly TRBD1 (5 bases). Germline loops: CDR1 SNHLY, CDR2 FYNNEI. V dropped 2 bases and J dropped 2 bases, with 13 bases sitting between them. The CDR3 has 15 residues. The CDR3 spells CASSETGRVPYEQYF. CDR3 nucleotides: TGTGCCAGCAGTGAAACCGGCAGGGTCCCCTACGAGCAGTACTTC.

This clone has more than one count but fewer than ten. This rearrangement joins TRBV21-1 to TRBJ1-1; TRBD1 was called by the table and not checked on the DNA. TRBV21-1 is a pseudogene segment. CDR3 length: 19 residues. CDR3 sequence (DNA): TGTGCCAGCAGCAAACAATGGGGGACAGGGCAGCCCCTGAACACTGAAGCTTTCTTT. It is translated as CASSKQWGTGQPLNTEAFF.

This clone was seen just once. V gene TRBV10-3 combines with J gene TRBJ1-3; TRBD1 matches 9 bases. Per the germline V gene, CDR1 is ENHRY and CDR2 is SYGVKD. V lost 10 bases and J lost 3; bases outside the gene matches: 7. The CDR3 spans 14 residues. The CDR3 nucleotides are TGTGCCACCGGGGACAGGGATCTTGGAAACACCATATATTTT. Residues: CATGDRDLGNTIYF.

The chain employs TRBV5-8 and TRBJ2-2; D perhaps matches TRBD1 (6 bases). Deletions cut 0 bases from V and 6 bases from J, with 12 bases between. This CDR3 region has 15 residues. Germline V gene data show CDR1 as SGHTS and CDR2 as YDEGEE. The DNA of the CDR3 is TGTGCCAGCAGCTTGGGACAGGTTATCTCCGGGGAGCTGTTTTTT. Amino acids: CASSLGQVISGELFF.

The V call is TRBV30, the J call TRBJ1-4; D ambiguous. The CDR3 is 12 amino acids. Germline values: CDR1 GTSNPN, CDR2 SVGIG (reference sequence). With 2 bases removed from V and 8 bases from J, the gap between germline ends came to 9 bases. The CDR3: CAWSRTWEKLFF. CDR3 nucleotides: TGTGCCTGGAGTCGCACTTGGGAAAAACTGTTTTTT.

The J gene is TRBJ2-3, the V gene TRBV6-5, with 12 bases that match TRBD2. In germline, CDR1 is MNHEY, CDR2 SVGAGI. The CDR3 length is 14 residues. With V trimmed by 8 bases and J by 6 bases, 6 bases remained unmatched. DNA for the CDR3: TGTGCCAGCGGACTAGCGGGAACGGTGGATACGCAGTATTTT. Translated: CASGLAGTVDTQYF.

The chain has TRBV15 and TRBJ2-1, with 10 bases lining up with TRBD2. V shed 8 bases and J 5 bases; nucleotides not matched to a gene: 3. Germline loops: CDR1 LNHNV, CDR2 YYDKDF (reference sequence). This CDR3 has 13 residues. CDR3 sequence (DNA): TGTGCCACCTCACTAGCGGGGAACAATGAGCAGTTCTTC. It specifies CATSLAGNNEQFF.

The chain uses TRBV5-1 and TRBJ2-5, with D possibly TRBD1 on 6 matching bases. V was pared by 2 bases and J by 5 bases, with 19 bases between. The CDR3 is made up of 16 amino acids. Germline CDR1 and CDR2: SGHRS and YFSETQ. The CDR3 DNA reads as TGCGCCAGCAGCTTACAAGGGACACAAAACGGGGAGACCCAGTACTTC. It yields the protein CASSLQGTQNGETQYF.

The rearrangement joins TRBV6-4 to TRBJ1-1; TRBD1 matches 8 bases. CDR3 size: 14 residues. Germline trimming cut 8 bases from V and 4 bases from J; bases unmatched to any gene: 9. The germline V gene has CDR1 MRHNA and CDR2 SNTAGT. The CDR3 reads CASQLNRGTTEAFF. The CDR3 DNA reads as TGTGCCAGCCAGCTGAACAGGGGGACCACTGAAGCTTTCTTT.

J is TRBJ1-5 and V is TRBV28, with D possibly TRBD1 on 6 matching bases. Trimming removed 8 bases from V and 4 bases from J, with 18 bases in between. Germline V gene sequence: CDR1 MDHEN, CDR2 SYDVKM. The CDR3 contains 15 residues. CDR3: CASVEKRQGNQPQHF. The CDR3 DNA reads as TGTGCCAGCGTTGAAAAAAGGCAGGGGAATCAGCCCCAGCATTTT.

This clone was seen a single time. The chain employs TRBV2 and TRBJ1-2; D is undetermined. Trimming took 4 bases from V and 0 from J, leaving 15 bases between them. Germline V gene lookup returns CDR1 SNHLY and CDR2 FYNNEI. CDR3 length: 16 amino acids. The CDR3 protein is CASSGTSRGTNYGYTF. CDR3 nucleotide sequence: TGTGCCAGCAGTGGAACCTCTCGAGGGACTAACTATGGCTACACCTTC.

The table lists this clone with a few counts. J is TRBJ1-5 and V is TRBV4-1, with unresolved D. V was pared by 1 base and J by 3 bases, with 7 bases between. Germline V gene sequence: CDR1 MGHRA, CDR2 YSYEKL. CDR3 length equals 14 residues. CDR3 sequence: CASSQAQINQPQHF. CDR3 coding DNA: TGCGCCAGCAGCCAAGCACAGATCAATCAGCCCCAGCATTTT.

The V call is TRBV7-2, the J call TRBJ2-2, with D maybe TRBD2 (6 bases). CDR3 size: 16 residues. The germline gives CDR1 SGHTA, CDR2 FQGNSA. The V end lost 5 bases, the J end lost 3 bases, and 16 bases lay between the germline ends. For the CDR3, the DNA is TGTGCCAGCAGCGGGAGGACCGGGGCCTACACCGGGGAGCTGTTTTTT. Its translation: CASSGRTGAYTGELFF.